These 22 T cell receptor beta chains were all obtained from the same sample, sequenced in a study of blood T cell repertoires in COVID-19. Sequenced by immunoSEQ multiplex PCR; TCRdb stores in-frame clones only, minus some. Here the sample spans around 250,000 clones, around 87% being singletons. Sequencing was performed on PBMCs or T cells enriched from blood (not recorded which). The source is a woman between 50 and 59 years old who had recovered from COVID-19.

The rearrangement links TRBV5-1 to TRBJ2-2, with TRBD2 matching 11 bases. The junction had 4 bases not matched to a gene; V was cut back by 4 bases and J by 5 bases. The CDR3 extends over 15 amino acids. Germline-derived CDR1 and CDR2 are SGHRS and YFSETQ. The DNA of the CDR3 is TGCGCCAGCAGCACGACTAGCGGGATAACCGGGGAGCTGTTTTTT. This codes for CASSTTSGITGELFF. Together with reference TRBV5-1 and TRBJ2-2, the CDR3 gives the full variable domain: KAGVTQTPRYLIKTRGQQVTLSCSPISGHRSVSWYQQTPGQGLQFLFEYFSETQRNKGNFPGRFSGRQFSNSRSEMNVSTLELGDSALYLCASSTTSGITGELFFGEGSRLTVL.

In its sample, this clone was seen a few times. The V and J genes are TRBV20-1 and TRBJ2-1; TRBD2 is a possible D gene (5 bases). CDR3 length equals 13 residues. CDR1 is DFQATT and CDR2 is SNEGSKA in the germline V gene (reference sequence). The V and J ends lost 3 bases and 3 bases respectively, with 9 bases between them. CDR3 region: CSASETIYNEQFF. The CDR3 DNA sequence: TGCAGTGCTAGTGAGACTATCTACAATGAGCAGTTCTTC.

The CDR3, as DNA: TGCAGCGCCGGGGTGACAGGGGCTAACACTGAAGCTTTCTTT. Translation gives CSAGVTGANTEAFF. This chain connects TRBV29-1 to TRBJ1-1; 8 nucleotides line up with TRBD1. This CDR3 spans 14 amino acids. Germline assignment: CDR1 SQVTM and CDR2 ANQGSEA. Germline trimming cut 7 bases from V and 2 bases from J; bases unmatched to any gene: 9.

The V gene is TRBV12-3 or TRBV12-4, the J gene TRBJ2-1; D is uncertain. V was shortened by 3 bases and J by 10 bases, with 13 bases between the two germline ends. The CDR3 loop spans 13 amino acids. CDR3 nucleotides: TGTGCCAGCAGTTTCTACGGAGCGCGCGAGCAGTTCTTC. It is translated as CASSFYGAREQFF.

The CDR3 DNA sequence: TGTGCCAGCAGCCAAGATTCAGGGGTCACTGAAGCTTTCTTT. It codes for CASSQDSGVTEAFF. This chain uses TRBV3-1 (or the pseudogene TRBV3-2) with TRBJ1-1; D might be TRBD1 (6 bases). Germline values: CDR1 LGHDT, CDR2 YNNKEL (reference sequence). V shed 0 bases and J shed 4 bases, with 9 bases lying between them. The CDR3 totals 14 residues.

The J gene is TRBJ2-2, the V gene TRBV2, with 7 positions matching TRBD1. Germline V CDR1 and CDR2: SNHLY, FYNNEI. J gave up 6 bases and V 7 bases, and 8 bases lay outside the gene matches. The CDR3 is made up of 14 amino acids. CDR3 DNA sequence: TGTGCCAGCAAGGGGGCAGCGGTTCCCGGGGAGCTGTTTTTT. Translation: CASKGAAVPGELFF.

V is TRBV4-3 and J is TRBJ2-3; D is perhaps TRBD1 (6 bases). This CDR3 is built from 14 residues. V was shortened by 3 bases and J by 0 bases, with 7 bases between the two germline ends. Germline V gene lookup returns CDR1 LGHNA and CDR2 YSLEER. This CDR3 reads CASSQDRSTDTQYF. The CDR3, as DNA: TGCGCCAGCAGCCAGGACAGAAGCACAGATACGCAGTATTTT.

This chain joins TRBV6-5 and TRBJ2-2; 11 bases fit TRBD2. The CDR3 runs to 16 residues. Germline-derived CDR1 and CDR2 are MNHEY and SVGAGI. With 4 bases clipped from V and 0 bases from J, the junction kept 1 base outside the gene matches. This chain's CDR3 is CASSSGLAANTGELFF. The CDR3 region has the DNA TGTGCCAGCAGTTCGGGACTAGCGGCGAACACCGGGGAGCTGTTTTTT.

The rearrangement uses TRBV28 and TRBJ2-3, with 10 bases aligning to TRBD2. V lost 7 bases and J lost 12; bases outside the gene matches: 10. The CDR3 loop spans 13 amino acids. Germline CDR1 is MDHEN and CDR2 is SYDVKM. The CDR3 DNA follows: TGTGCCAGCACCGTTCCCGGACTAGCGGACCAGTATTTT. Translated, it gives CASTVPGLADQYF.

The J gene is TRBJ2-1, the V gene TRBV4-1; 11 bases match TRBD2. This CDR3 contains 17 residues. The germline V gene has CDR1 MGHRA and CDR2 YSYEKL. Losses at the gene ends were 6 bases for V and 4 bases for J; bases not matched to a gene: 11. DNA of the CDR3: TGCGCCAGCAGGCGCACCTTTACTAGCGGGAGATACAATGAGCAGTTCTTC. Translating gives CASRRTFTSGRYNEQFF.

V is TRBV6-5 and J is TRBJ2-7; a possible D gene is TRBD2 (5 bases). V was clipped by 7 bases and J by 1 base, with 11 bases between them. The CDR3 is made up of 13 amino acids. Germline values: CDR1 MNHEY, CDR2 SVGAGI. The CDR3 DNA is TGTGCCAGCACCCTAACTAGATCCTACGAGCAGTACTTC. Protein product: CASTLTRSYEQYF.

The CDR3 DNA follows: TGTGCCAGCAGATTTCCCCGGGGACAGGGAGATAACTATGGCTACACCTTC. Translating gives CASRFPRGQGDNYGYTF. This chain joins TRBV28 and TRBJ1-2, with 9 bases that match TRBD1. From germline, CDR1 is MDHEN and CDR2 SYDVKM. With 6 bases clipped from V and 1 base from J, the junction kept 12 bases outside the gene matches. CDR3 size: 17 residues.

The rearrangement uses TRBV6-1 and TRBJ2-1; 7 positions match TRBD2. This CDR3 region has 16 residues. Unmatched junction bases numbered 8, after V lost 3 bases and J lost 3 bases. CDR1 and CDR2 (germline): MNHNS, SASEGT. The CDR3 here is CASSDGRDSVYNEQFF. CDR3 sequence (DNA): TGTGCCAGCAGTGATGGGAGGGATAGCGTCTACAATGAGCAGTTCTTC.

The V call is TRBV12-3 or TRBV12-4, the J call TRBJ2-7; a possible D gene is TRBD1 (5 bases). Trimming removed 3 bases at V and 3 bases at J, with 9 bases between. The CDR3 runs 13 residues. The CDR3 sequence: CASSLDIIYEQYF. As DNA, the CDR3 is TGTGCCAGCAGTTTGGACATCATCTACGAGCAGTACTTC.

This clone was observed once. This chain joins TRBV10-1 and TRBJ2-5; D ambiguous. The CDR3 is made up of 14 amino acids. Germline V gives CDR1 WNHNN, CDR2 SYGVQD (reference sequence). V dropped 0 bases and J dropped 0 bases, with 5 bases sitting between them. The CDR3 coding sequence is TGCGCCAGCAGTGAGTCAGAGTACCAAGAGACCCAGTACTTC. It specifies CASSESEYQETQYF.

The CDR3 protein is CASSLAEMNTEAFF. The CDR3 coding sequence is TGTGCCAGCAGCTTGGCAGAAATGAACACTGAAGCTTTCTTT. This chain uses TRBV7-2 with TRBJ1-1; D gene ambiguous. Germline lookup yields CDR1 SGHTA and CDR2 FQGNSA. The CDR3 has 14 residues. Trimming removed 3 bases from V and 0 bases from J, with 8 bases in between.

This clone was seen more than once but under ten times. V usage is TRBV7-2 and J usage is TRBJ1-5; D is ambiguous. Trimming shortened V by 2 bases and J by 7 bases, and 15 bases separated the two germline ends. Germline values: CDR1 SGHTA, CDR2 FQGNSA. The CDR3 extends over 15 amino acids. This CDR3 reads CASSLFNSLQQPQHF. The CDR3 nucleotides are TGTGCCAGCAGCTTATTTAATTCCCTCCAGCAGCCCCAGCATTTT. The full variable domain, in which reference TRBV7-2 and TRBJ1-5 provide the parts outside the CDR3, is GAGVSQSPSNKVTEKGKDVELRCDPISGHTALYWYRQSLGQGLEFLIYFQGNSAPDKSGLPSDRFSAERTGGSVSTLTIQRTQQEDSAVYLCASSLFNSLQQPQHFGDGTRLSIL.

The chain is built from TRBV9 and TRBJ2-2; 8 nucleotides match TRBD2. CDR3 size: 16 residues. Germline values: CDR1 SGDLS, CDR2 YYNGEE. V shed 0 bases, J shed 7 bases, and the junction held 8 bases outside the gene matches. The DNA of the CDR3 is TGTGCCAGCAGCGTAGAGGGACTAGAGGAAATCGGGGAGCTGTTTTTT. Its protein is CASSVEGLEEIGELFF. The full variable domain, completed using reference TRBV9 and TRBJ2-2, is DSGVTQTPKHLITATGQRVTLRCSPRSGDLSVYWYQQSLDQGLQFLIQYYNGEERAKGNILERFSAQQFPDLHSELNLSSLELGDSALYFCASSVEGLEEIGELFFGEGSRLTVL.

A few counts support this clone. This chain connects TRBV6-1 to TRBJ1-5, with 7 bases identical to TRBD1. Trimming cost V 3 bases and J 0 bases; bases outside gene matches: 2. The CDR3 loop spans 15 amino acids. Germline V CDR1 and CDR2: MNHNS, SASEGT. CDR3: CASSDRGDSNQPQHF. CDR3 coding DNA: TGTGCCAGCAGTGACAGGGGGGATAGCAATCAGCCCCAGCATTTT.

The rearrangement joins TRBV6-4 to TRBJ2-3; 9 positions agree with TRBD2. J lost 4 bases, V lost 5 bases, and 4 bases had no gene match. The germline CDR1 and CDR2 sequences are MRHNA and SNTAGT. The CDR3 has 14 residues. The DNA for the CDR3 is TGTGCCAGCAGTCCTAGCGGGGATGCAGATACGCAGTATTTT. Its translation: CASSPSGDADTQYF.

The V call is TRBV11-3, the J call TRBJ2-1; 7 bases map to TRBD2. CDR3 length: 13 residues. V was pared by 1 base and J by 9 bases, with 3 bases of the junction left unmatched. Germline V gene sequence: CDR1 SGHNT, CDR2 YENEEA. CDR3 bases: TGTGCCAGCAGCTTAGGGGGGGGTCTTGAGCAGTTCTTC. This sequence encodes CASSLGGGLEQFF.

This clone was seen only a few times. V gene TRBV11-2 combines with J gene TRBJ2-4, with TRBD2 matching 8 bases. The CDR3 consists of 17 residues. In germline, CDR1 is SGHAT, CDR2 FQNNGV. The ends lost 6 bases at V and 0 bases at J; junction bases unmatched: 10. The DNA of the CDR3 is TGTGCCAGCAGAAACCCGGGGGGGCGCAAAGCCAAAAACATTCAGTACTTC. This codes for CASRNPGGRKAKNIQYF. The entire variable domain, with the rest obtained from reference TRBV11-2 and TRBJ2-4, is as follows: EAGVAQSPRYKIIEKRQSVAFWCNPISGHATLYWYQQILGQGPKLLIQFQNNGVVDDSQLPKDRFSAERLKGVDSTLKIQPAKLEDSAVYLCASRNPGGRKAKNIQYFGAGTRLSVL.